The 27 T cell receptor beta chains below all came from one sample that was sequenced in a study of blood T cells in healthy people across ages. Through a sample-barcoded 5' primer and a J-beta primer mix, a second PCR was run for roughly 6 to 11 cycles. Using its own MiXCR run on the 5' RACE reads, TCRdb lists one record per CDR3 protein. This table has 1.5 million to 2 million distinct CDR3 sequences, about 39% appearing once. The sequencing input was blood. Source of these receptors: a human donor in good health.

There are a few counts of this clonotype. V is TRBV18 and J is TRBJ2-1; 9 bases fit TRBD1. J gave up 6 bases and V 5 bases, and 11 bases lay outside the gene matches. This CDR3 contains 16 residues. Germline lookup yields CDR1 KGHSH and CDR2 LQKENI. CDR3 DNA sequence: TGTGCCAGCTCAAGGAACAGGGGGCTCCGGTCCAATGAGCAGTTCTTC. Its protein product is CASSRNRGLRSNEQFF. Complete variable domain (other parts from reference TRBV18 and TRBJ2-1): NAGVMQNPRHLVRRRGQEARLRCSPMKGHSHVYWYRQLPEEGLKFMVYLQKENIIDESGMPKERFSAEFPKEGPSILRIQQVVRGDSAAYFCASSRNRGLRSNEQFFGPGTRLTVL.

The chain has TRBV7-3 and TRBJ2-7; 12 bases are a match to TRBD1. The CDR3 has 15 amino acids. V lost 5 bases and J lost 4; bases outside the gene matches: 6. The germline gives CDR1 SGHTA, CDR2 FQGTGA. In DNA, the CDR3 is TGTGCCAGCAGCATTGGGACAGGGGGCTTTTACGAGCAGTACTTC. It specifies CASSIGTGGFYEQYF.

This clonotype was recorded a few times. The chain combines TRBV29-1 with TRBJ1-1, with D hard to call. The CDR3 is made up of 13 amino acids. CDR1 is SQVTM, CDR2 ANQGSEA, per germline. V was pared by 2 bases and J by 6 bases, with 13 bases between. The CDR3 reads CSVEREAGSEAFF. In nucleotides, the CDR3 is TGCAGCGTTGAAAGAGAGGCAGGTTCTGAAGCTTTCTTT.

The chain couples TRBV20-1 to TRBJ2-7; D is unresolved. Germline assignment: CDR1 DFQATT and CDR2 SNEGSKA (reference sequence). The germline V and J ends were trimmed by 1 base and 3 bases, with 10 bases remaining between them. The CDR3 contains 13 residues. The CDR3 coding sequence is TGCAGTGCTAGAGCTGGCAGCCTCTACGAGCAGTACTTC. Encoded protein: CSARAGSLYEQYF.

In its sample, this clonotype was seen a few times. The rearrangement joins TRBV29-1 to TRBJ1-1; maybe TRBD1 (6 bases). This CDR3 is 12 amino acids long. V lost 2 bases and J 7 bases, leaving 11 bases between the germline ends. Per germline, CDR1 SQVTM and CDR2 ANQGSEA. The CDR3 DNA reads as TGCAGCGTTGAAAGGGGGTCACTTGAAGCTTTCTTT. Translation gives CSVERGSLEAFF.

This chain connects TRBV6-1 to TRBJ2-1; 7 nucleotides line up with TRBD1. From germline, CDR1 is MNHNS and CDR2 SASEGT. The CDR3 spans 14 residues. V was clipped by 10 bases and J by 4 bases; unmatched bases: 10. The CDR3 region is CATSGGRVYNEQFF. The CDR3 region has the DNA TGTGCCACCTCAGGGGGAAGGGTGTACAATGAGCAGTTCTTC.

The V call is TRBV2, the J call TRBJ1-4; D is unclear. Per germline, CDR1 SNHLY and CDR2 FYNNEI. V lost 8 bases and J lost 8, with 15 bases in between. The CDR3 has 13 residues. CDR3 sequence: CASGRREEEKLFF. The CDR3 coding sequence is TGTGCCAGCGGGCGGAGGGAGGAGGAAAAACTGTTTTTT.

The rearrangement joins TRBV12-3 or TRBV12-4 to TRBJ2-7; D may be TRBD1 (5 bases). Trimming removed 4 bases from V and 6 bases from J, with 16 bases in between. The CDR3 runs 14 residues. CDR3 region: CASSYVGRAGEQYF. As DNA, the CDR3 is TGTGCCAGCAGTTACGTGGGCAGGGCCGGCGAGCAGTACTTC.

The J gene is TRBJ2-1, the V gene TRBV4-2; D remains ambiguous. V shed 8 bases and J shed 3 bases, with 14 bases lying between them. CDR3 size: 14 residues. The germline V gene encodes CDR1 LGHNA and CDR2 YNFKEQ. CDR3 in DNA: TGTGCCAGCGGCCTAAGGCGAGGCTACAATGAGCAGTTCTTC. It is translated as CASGLRRGYNEQFF.

The CDR3 region is CSARGQMGLNTQYF. DNA of the CDR3: TGCAGTGCTAGAGGCCAAATGGGTCTAAATACGCAGTATTTT. This sequence joins TRBV20-1 and TRBJ2-3; D gene unclear. This CDR3 is built from 14 residues. Germline assignment: CDR1 DFQATT and CDR2 SNEGSKA (reference sequence). Trimming left V 1 base short and J 7 bases short, with 15 bases between.

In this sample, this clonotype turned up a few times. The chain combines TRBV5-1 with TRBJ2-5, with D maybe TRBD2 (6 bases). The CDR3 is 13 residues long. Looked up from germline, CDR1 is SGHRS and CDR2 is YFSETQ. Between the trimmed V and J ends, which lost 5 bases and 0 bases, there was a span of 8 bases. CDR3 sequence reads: CASRPSDQETQYF. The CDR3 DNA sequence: TGCGCCAGCAGGCCTAGCGACCAAGAGACCCAGTACTTC.

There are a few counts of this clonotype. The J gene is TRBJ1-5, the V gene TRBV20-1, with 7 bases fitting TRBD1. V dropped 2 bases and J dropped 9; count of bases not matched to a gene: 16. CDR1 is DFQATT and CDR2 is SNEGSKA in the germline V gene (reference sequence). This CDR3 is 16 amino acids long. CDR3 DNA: TGCAGTGCTAGACCAGGGGGGTACACTAGTCCTTCGCCCCAGCATTTT. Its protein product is CSARPGGYTSPSPQHF.

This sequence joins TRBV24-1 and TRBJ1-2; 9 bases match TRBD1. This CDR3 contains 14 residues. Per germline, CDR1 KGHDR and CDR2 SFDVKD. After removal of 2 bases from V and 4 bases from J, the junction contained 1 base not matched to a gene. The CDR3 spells CATSDSGQGYGYTF. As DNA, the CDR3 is TGTGCCACCAGTGATTCGGGACAGGGCTATGGCTACACCTTC.

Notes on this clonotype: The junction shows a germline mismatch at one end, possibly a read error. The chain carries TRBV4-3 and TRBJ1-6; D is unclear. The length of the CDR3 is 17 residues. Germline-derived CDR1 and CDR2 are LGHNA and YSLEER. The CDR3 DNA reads TGCGTCAGCAGCCAAGATACTGCGGCAGGATATAATTCACCCCTCCACTTT. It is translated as CVSSQDTAAGYNSPLHF.

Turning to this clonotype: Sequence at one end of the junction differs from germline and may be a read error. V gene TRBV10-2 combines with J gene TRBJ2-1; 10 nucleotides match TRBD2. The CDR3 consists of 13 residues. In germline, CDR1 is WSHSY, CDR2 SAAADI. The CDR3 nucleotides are TGCACCAGCCTAGCGGGGGACATAAATGAGCAGTTCTTC. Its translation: CTSLAGDINEQFF.

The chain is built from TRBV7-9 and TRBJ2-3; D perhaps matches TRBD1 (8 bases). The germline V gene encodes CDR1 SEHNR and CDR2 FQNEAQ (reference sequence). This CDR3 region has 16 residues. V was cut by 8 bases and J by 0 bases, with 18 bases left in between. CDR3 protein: CASVRQGRESTDTQYF. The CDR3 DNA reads TGTGCCAGCGTCCGACAGGGGCGGGAGAGCACAGATACGCAGTATTTT.

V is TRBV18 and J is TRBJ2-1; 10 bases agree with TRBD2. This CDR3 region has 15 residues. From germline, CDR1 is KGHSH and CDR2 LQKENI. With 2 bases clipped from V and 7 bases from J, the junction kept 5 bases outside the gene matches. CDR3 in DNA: TGTGCCAGCTCACCAGAGGCTAGCGGGGGTAATGAGCAGTTCTTC. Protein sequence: CASSPEASGGNEQFF.

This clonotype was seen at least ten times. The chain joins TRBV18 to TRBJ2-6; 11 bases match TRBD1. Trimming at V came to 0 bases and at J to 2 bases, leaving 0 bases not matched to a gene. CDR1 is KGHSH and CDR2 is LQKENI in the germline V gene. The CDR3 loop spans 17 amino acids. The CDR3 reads CASSPPGQGAGANVLTF. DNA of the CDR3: TGTGCCAGCTCACCACCGGGACAGGGGGCTGGGGCCAACGTCCTGACTTTC.

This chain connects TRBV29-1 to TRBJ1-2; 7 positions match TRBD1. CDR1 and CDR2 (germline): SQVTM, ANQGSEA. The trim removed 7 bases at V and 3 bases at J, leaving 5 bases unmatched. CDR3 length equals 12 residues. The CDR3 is CSGRDSYYGYTF. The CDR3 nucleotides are TGCAGCGGCCGGGACAGTTACTATGGCTACACCTTC.

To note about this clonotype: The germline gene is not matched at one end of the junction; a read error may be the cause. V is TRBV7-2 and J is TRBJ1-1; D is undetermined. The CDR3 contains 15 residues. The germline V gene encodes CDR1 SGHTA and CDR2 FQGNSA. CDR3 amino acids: CASTLVAGMNTEAFF. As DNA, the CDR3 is TGTGCCAGCACCTTAGTGGCGGGGATGAACACTGAAGCTTTCTTT.

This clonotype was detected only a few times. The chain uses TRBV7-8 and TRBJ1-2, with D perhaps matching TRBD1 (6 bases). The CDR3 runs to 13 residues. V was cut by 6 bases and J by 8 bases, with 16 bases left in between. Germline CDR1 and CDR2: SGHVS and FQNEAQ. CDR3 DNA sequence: TGTGCCAGCAGTCCGTATAGGGGGTCGGGCTACACCTTC. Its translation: CASSPYRGSGYTF.

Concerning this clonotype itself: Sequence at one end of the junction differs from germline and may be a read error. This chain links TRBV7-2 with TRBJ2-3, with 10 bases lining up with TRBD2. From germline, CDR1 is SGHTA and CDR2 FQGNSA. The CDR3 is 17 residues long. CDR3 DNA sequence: TGTGCCAGCAGCTTACGCAGCGGGGGGGCTGGCACAGATACGCGGTATTTT. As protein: CASSLRSGGAGTDTRYF.

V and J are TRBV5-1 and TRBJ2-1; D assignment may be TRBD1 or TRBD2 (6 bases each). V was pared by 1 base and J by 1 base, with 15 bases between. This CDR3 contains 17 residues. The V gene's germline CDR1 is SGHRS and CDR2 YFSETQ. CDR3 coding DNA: TGCGCCAGCAGCTTGAGCGGCTGGGGGGCGTCCTACAATGAGCAGTTCTTC. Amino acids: CASSLSGWGASYNEQFF.

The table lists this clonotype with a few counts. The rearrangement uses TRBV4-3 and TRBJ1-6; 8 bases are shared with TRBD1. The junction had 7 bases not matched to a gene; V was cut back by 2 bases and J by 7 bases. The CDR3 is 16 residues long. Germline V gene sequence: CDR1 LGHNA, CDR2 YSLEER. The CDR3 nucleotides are TGCGCCAGCAGCCAATCTCAGGGGGCCCTCAATTCACCCCTCCACTTT. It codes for CASSQSQGALNSPLHF.

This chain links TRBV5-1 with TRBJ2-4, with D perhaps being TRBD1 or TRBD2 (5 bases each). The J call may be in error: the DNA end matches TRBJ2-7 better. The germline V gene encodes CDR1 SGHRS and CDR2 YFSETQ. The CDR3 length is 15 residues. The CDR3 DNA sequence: TGCGCCAGCAGCTTGGTCATTGCTGGGGGTTACGAGCAGTACTTC. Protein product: CASSLVIAGGYEQYF.

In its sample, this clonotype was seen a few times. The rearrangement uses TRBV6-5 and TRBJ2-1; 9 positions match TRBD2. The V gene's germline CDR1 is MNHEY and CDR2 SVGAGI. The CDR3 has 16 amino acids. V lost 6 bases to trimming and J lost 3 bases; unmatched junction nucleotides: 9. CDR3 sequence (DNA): TGTGCCAGCAGCCGCGGGACTAGCCGGAACTACAATGAGCAGTTCTTC. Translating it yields CASSRGTSRNYNEQFF.

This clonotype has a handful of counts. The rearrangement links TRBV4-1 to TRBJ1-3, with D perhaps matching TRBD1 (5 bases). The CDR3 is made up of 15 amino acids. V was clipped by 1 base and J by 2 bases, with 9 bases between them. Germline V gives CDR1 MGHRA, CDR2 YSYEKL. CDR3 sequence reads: CASSQVRGAGNTIYF. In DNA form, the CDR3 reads TGCGCCAGCAGCCAAGTAAGAGGGGCTGGAAACACCATATATTTT.